This T cell receptor beta chain stems from a study of chemoradiotherapy in HPV16-positive cancers. Study details: Candidate HPV-specific T-cell clones and common TCR motifs came from functional assays in two HPV16-positive patients.

Study-level points and caveats: In HPV16-positive patients, HPV-responsive T-cell expansion tracked better recurrence-free survival. HPV-specific T cells were functionally defined from only two HPV16-positive patients. Candidate HPV-specific clones and E7-related TCR motifs grew in tumor during treatment.

A word on this clone: Its antigen is as yet unknown.

Here immunoSEQ multiplex PCR was the method, and the copy in TCRdb shows in-frame clones only, minus some. The table includes 20,000 to 25,000 clones, around 87% detected once. Germline V gene lookup returns CDR1 SQVTM and CDR2 ANQGSEA. This CDR3 is 12 amino acids long. Trimming took 3 bases from V and 3 from J, leaving 6 bases between them. The receptor's source is a human donor with HPV-associated anogenital cancer. V gene TRBV29-1 combines with J gene TRBJ2-1; D is unresolved. Sequenced here: blood, sampled from a patient who underwent chemoradiotherapy. CDR3 sequence (DNA): TGCAGCGTTGACTACCGCTACAATGAGCAGTTCTTC. Its protein is CSVDYRYNEQFF.